Sequencing of this TCR beta chain was carried out in a study of control samples from healthy donors and cancer patients. The J segment lost 3 bases and the V segment lost 1 base, leaving 5 bases of the junction unmatched. The CDR3 is 16 residues long. In germline, CDR1 is LGHNA, CDR2 YNFKEQ. Sequencing used immunoSEQ multiplex PCR; TCRdb keeps in-frame clones, though not all of them. The sample lists roughly 6,000 clones, around four fifths occurring once. The material sequenced was formalin-fixed, paraffin-embedded tissue. This sequence originates from a female donor with lung cancer. The chain joins TRBV4-2 to TRBJ2-3, with 9 nucleotides matching TRBD2. As DNA, the CDR3 is TGTGCCAGCAGCCAAGTACAAGCGGGAGGAACAGATACGCAGTATTTT. Amino acid sequence: CASSQVQAGGTDTQYF.